Below, 24 T cell receptor beta chains from the same sample are listed, as sequenced in a study of blood T cell repertoires in COVID-19. Clones were read by immunoSEQ multiplex PCR, and TCRdb kept only the in-frame ones, dropping some. The sample shows around 110,000 clones, 82% of them seen only once. The material sequenced was peripheral blood. All receptors derive from a man aged 70 or older with active or convalescent COVID-19.

This chain joins TRBV19 and TRBJ1-5; D remains unclear. Germline lookup yields CDR1 LNHDA and CDR2 SQIVND (reference sequence). The V end was cut by 3 bases, the J end by 15 bases, with 15 bases between. CDR3 length equals 12 residues. The DNA of the CDR3 is TGTGCCAGTAGTATTAGGGAGGGCGGCTTGCATTTT. The encoded protein is CASSIREGGLHF.

The rearrangement links TRBV5-6 to TRBJ1-1; D unresolved. From germline, CDR1 is SGHDT and CDR2 YYEEEE. With 8 bases removed from V and 2 bases from J, the gap between germline ends came to 16 bases. The CDR3 contains 14 residues. DNA for the CDR3: TGTGCCAGTGGGCGGGCAGAAGTTAACACTGAAGCTTTCTTT. Translating it yields CASGRAEVNTEAFF.

J is TRBJ2-3 and V is TRBV3-1 (or the pseudogene TRBV3-2); 8 nucleotides agree with TRBD2. The CDR3 runs 16 residues. The germline CDR1 and CDR2 sequences are LGHDT and YNNKEL (reference sequence). The J segment lost 4 bases and the V segment lost 1 base, leaving 7 bases of the junction unmatched. Here the CDR3 DNA reads TGTGCCAGCAGCCAAGGGCCAGCGGGAGCCGCAGATACGCAGTATTTT. It codes for CASSQGPAGAADTQYF.

This clone appeared once. The junction differs from germline at one of its ends, possibly a read error. V usage is TRBV12-3 or TRBV12-4 and J usage is TRBJ1-6; no clear D. CDR3 length equals 13 residues. CDR3 nucleotide sequence: TGTGCCAGCGGTTTGAGTCCGAATTCACCCCTCCACTTT. As protein: CASGLSPNSPLHF.

V is TRBV27 and J is TRBJ1-1; 8 bases line up with TRBD1. Germline V gene data show CDR1 as MNHEY and CDR2 as SMNVEV (reference sequence). This CDR3 spans 15 amino acids. With 5 bases clipped from V and 5 bases from J, the junction kept 10 bases outside the gene matches. CDR3 region: CASSPMAGGKTEAFF. The CDR3 bases are TGTGCCAGCAGTCCTATGGCAGGGGGCAAGACTGAAGCTTTCTTT.

A few counts support this clone. The rearrangement joins TRBV10-2 to TRBJ1-5; D is possibly TRBD1 (5 bases). V dropped 5 bases and J dropped 6 bases, with 11 bases sitting between them. Germline CDR1 and CDR2: WSHSY and SAAADI. This CDR3 contains 13 residues. The CDR3 DNA follows: TGCGCCAGCAGTCTAGGGCAGGGTCAGCCCCAGCATTTT. Its protein is CASSLGQGQPQHF.

As DNA, the CDR3 is TGTGCCAGCAGCGCCGGGACAGGGGTAAACACCATATATTTT. It yields the protein CASSAGTGVNTIYF. The rearrangement links TRBV2 to TRBJ1-3, with 10 bases that match TRBD1. CDR1 is SNHLY, CDR2 FYNNEI, per germline. CDR3 length: 14 residues. The V gene end was trimmed by 6 bases and the J gene end by 6 bases; junction bases not matched to a gene: 5.

The genes are TRBV4-2 and TRBJ2-2; D perhaps matches TRBD2 (5 bases). Germline CDR1 and CDR2: LGHNA and YNFKEQ. There are 15 residues in the CDR3. Trimming took off 0 bases at V and 0 bases at J, with 5 bases between the two ends. CDR3 sequence reads: CASSQELANTGELFF. Written as DNA, the CDR3 is TGTGCCAGCAGCCAAGAACTAGCGAACACCGGGGAGCTGTTTTTT.

The chain recombines TRBV15 with TRBJ2-1; possible D gene TRBD1, 6 bases. The V end was cut by 0 bases, the J end by 6 bases, with 15 bases between. Looked up from germline, CDR1 is LNHNV and CDR2 is YYDKDF (reference sequence). The CDR3 extends over 16 amino acids. The CDR3 bases are TGTGCCACCAGCAGAGAGGTCAGGGGCGGAGGCAATGAGCAGTTCTTC. It is translated as CATSREVRGGGNEQFF.

The rearrangement uses TRBV24-1 and TRBJ1-2, with D perhaps matching TRBD1 (6 bases). The V gene lost 5 bases and the J gene lost 2 bases, with 11 bases spanning the gap. Looked up from germline, CDR1 is KGHDR and CDR2 is SFDVKD. The CDR3 is made up of 14 amino acids. The CDR3 region is CATSGAGANYGYTF. In DNA form, the CDR3 reads TGTGCCACCAGTGGGGCAGGGGCCAACTATGGCTACACCTTC.

CDR3 loop: CASSPTGVSGGANVLTF. DNA for the CDR3: TGTGCCAGCAGTCCCACAGGGGTTTCAGGAGGGGCCAACGTCCTGACTTTC. This chain connects TRBV2 to TRBJ2-6, with 7 positions matching TRBD1. Germline V gives CDR1 SNHLY, CDR2 FYNNEI. The length of the CDR3 is 17 residues. V lost 5 bases and J lost 4; bases outside the gene matches: 11. Full variable domain (outside the CDR3, taken from reference TRBV2 and TRBJ2-6): EPEVTQTPSHQVTQMGQEVILRCVPISNHLYFYWYRQILGQKVEFLVSFYNNEISEKSEIFDDQFSVERPDGSNFTLKIRSTKLEDSAMYFCASSPTGVSGGANVLTFGAGSRLTVL.

CDR3 nucleotide sequence: TGTGCCAGCAGCCCGTCTGAGGGAAAGAACACTGAAGCTTTCTTT. Translated: CASSPSEGKNTEAFF. J is TRBJ1-1 and V is TRBV7-9; D ambiguous. The V gene's germline CDR1 is SEHNR and CDR2 FQNEAQ (reference sequence). V lost 5 bases and J lost 1, with 14 bases in between. This CDR3 region has 15 residues.

The chain combines TRBV27 with TRBJ2-7, with unresolved D. The germline V and J ends were trimmed by 3 bases and 5 bases, with 14 bases remaining between them. The CDR3 covers 14 residues. Germline V gene lookup returns CDR1 MNHEY and CDR2 SMNVEV (reference sequence). The CDR3 sequence: CASSFRLESHEQYF. Here the CDR3 DNA reads TGTGCCAGCAGTTTTCGACTCGAGTCCCACGAGCAGTACTTC.

The V gene is TRBV7-2, the J gene TRBJ2-3, with TRBD2 matching over 9 bases. Germline V gene lookup returns CDR1 SGHTA and CDR2 FQGNSA. J was trimmed by 0 bases and V by 7 bases; bases with no gene match: 5. There are 15 residues in the CDR3. CDR3 nucleotide sequence: TGTGCCAGCACCCTAGCGGGGACTAGCACAGATACGCAGTATTTT. Translation: CASTLAGTSTDTQYF.

The CDR3 DNA reads TGTGCCAGCAGCCGGCTAGGGGGCGGGAATGAAAAACTGTTTTTT. This sequence encodes CASSRLGGGNEKLFF. The J gene is TRBJ1-4, the V gene TRBV3-1 (or the pseudogene TRBV3-2); TRBD1 matches at 7 bases. The length of the CDR3 is 15 residues. V was clipped by 4 bases and J by 5 bases; unmatched bases: 7. Looked up from germline, CDR1 is LGHDT and CDR2 is YNNKEL (reference sequence).

The chain employs TRBV9 and TRBJ2-1, with a tentative D call TRBD2 (5 bases). The V gene's germline CDR1 is SGDLS and CDR2 YYNGEE. This CDR3 has 14 amino acids. V was trimmed by 5 bases and J by 8 bases, leaving 17 bases between them. CDR3 in amino acids: CASSPGFGRDEQFF. CDR3 in DNA: TGTGCCAGCAGTCCGGGGTTTGGTCGGGATGAGCAGTTCTTC.

This clone was recorded once. The chain couples TRBV15 to TRBJ2-1; D uncertain. The CDR3 extends over 16 amino acids. Deletions cut 0 bases from V and 5 bases from J, with 14 bases between. Germline CDR1 and CDR2: LNHNV and YYDKDF (reference sequence). The CDR3 spells CATSRDLGEPHNEQFF. The CDR3 region has the DNA TGTGCCACCAGCAGAGATCTGGGCGAACCCCACAATGAGCAGTTCTTC.

This rearrangement joins TRBV6-5 to TRBJ1-6; 7 nucleotides align to TRBD1. Germline V CDR1 and CDR2: MNHEY, SVGAGI. Losses at the gene ends were 6 bases for V and 6 bases for J; bases not matched to a gene: 5. The length of the CDR3 is 14 residues. Written as DNA, the CDR3 is TGTGCCAGCAGCAAGGGACAGTCTAATTCACCCCTCCACTTT. Translating it yields CASSKGQSNSPLHF.

The gene calls are TRBV11-3 and TRBJ2-1; perhaps TRBD1 as D (6 bases). Trimming left V 5 bases short and J 9 bases short, with 11 bases between. The CDR3 loop spans 12 amino acids. Germline assignment: CDR1 SGHNT and CDR2 YENEEA. The CDR3 reads CASSKQGVEQFF. The CDR3 DNA is TGTGCCAGCAGCAAACAGGGTGTTGAGCAGTTCTTC.

The chain links TRBV6-2 or TRBV6-3 to TRBJ1-1, with D possibly TRBD1 on 6 matching bases. Germline V gene sequence: CDR1 MNHEY, CDR2 SVGEGT. The CDR3 has 13 amino acids. Deletions cut 2 bases from V and 4 bases from J, with 8 bases between. The CDR3 spells CASSYQDSTEAFF. The CDR3 region has the DNA TGTGCCAGCAGTTACCAGGACAGCACTGAAGCTTTCTTT.

This chain joins TRBV4-1 and TRBJ2-5, with 13 positions matching TRBD2. Germline V CDR1 and CDR2: MGHRA, YSYEKL. The CDR3 has 17 amino acids. V lost 1 base and J lost 4; bases outside the gene matches: 6. CDR3 nucleotide sequence: TGCGCCAGCAGCCAAGGACTAGCGGGGGGCGTGGGAGAGACCCAGTACTTC. Its protein is CASSQGLAGGVGETQYF.

This clone was detected a few times. V gene TRBV7-2 combines with J gene TRBJ2-5, with TRBD2 matching over 11 bases. Germline V lookup: CDR1 SGHTA, CDR2 FQGNSA. J gave up 1 base and V 1 base, and 5 bases lay outside the gene matches. The CDR3 is 17 residues long. The CDR3 loop is CASSLGVSGGVQETQYF. The DNA for the CDR3 is TGTGCCAGCAGCTTAGGGGTTAGCGGGGGGGTCCAAGAGACCCAGTACTTC.

The rearrangement links TRBV6-7 to TRBJ1-4; a possible D gene is TRBD1 (5 bases). TRBV6-7 falls under the ORF class, with uncertain function. The CDR3 consists of 17 residues. V was shortened by 6 bases and J by 0 bases, with 17 bases between the two germline ends. The CDR3 region has the DNA TGTGCCAGCAGGGGACGGTCCCCGGGGGCAACTAATGAAAAACTGTTTTTT. Residues: CASRGRSPGATNEKLFF.

CDR3 loop: CAVGTGKENYGYTF. In DNA, the CDR3 is TGTGCCGTCGGGACAGGGAAAGAAAACTATGGCTACACCTTC. The chain is built from TRBV10-3 and TRBJ1-2; TRBD1 matches 9 bases. V trimming: 11 bases; J trimming: 2 bases; junction bases outside the gene matches: 9. Germline V gene data show CDR1 as ENHRY and CDR2 as SYGVKD. The CDR3 is made up of 14 amino acids.